This T cell receptor (beta chain) was observed in a study of identical twins. The sample holds a few counts of this clonotype. This CDR3 comprises 14 residues. The ends were cut back, 5 bases at V and 4 bases at J, with 15 bases in the middle. Germline values: CDR1 SNHLY, CDR2 FYNNEI. MiXCR, applied by TCRdb to the 5' RACE reads, yields one record per CDR3 protein. The repertoire holds roughly 220,000 distinct CDR3 sequences, with approximately 5.9% as singletons. These same records also appear under a second study, on T cells expressing NK-cell markers.

This receptor was identified in a young woman in good health. The genes are TRBV2 and TRBJ2-7, with D unclear. Sequenced sample: CD8+ T cells sorted from blood. The CDR3 region is CASSYFGPSYEQYF. The CDR3 region has the DNA TGTGCCAGCAGTTACTTCGGGCCTTCGTACGAGCAGTACTTC.